A single sample gave rise to the 31 T cell receptor beta chains below, sequenced in a study of T cell responses to AZD1222 COVID-19 vaccine. The repertoire was sequenced with immunoSEQ multiplex PCR; TCRdb's copy has only in-frame clones and lacks some. This table has approximately 52,000 clones, approximately 90% appearing once. The sample here was peripheral blood, taken 28 days after the second AZD1222 dose. Every receptor here comes from an adult who received the AZD1222 COVID-19 vaccine.

The rearrangement joins TRBV4-1 to TRBJ2-1; the D is unclear. V lost 0 bases to trimming and J lost 1 base, with 10 bases between them. The CDR3 is 16 amino acids. Germline V gives CDR1 MGHRA, CDR2 YSYEKL. Written as DNA, the CDR3 is TGCGCCAGCAGCCAAGAAGATCCATTTTCCTACAATGAGCAGTTCTTC. As protein: CASSQEDPFSYNEQFF.

This chain uses TRBV6-5 with TRBJ2-3, with TRBD2 matching 8 bases. CDR3 length: 13 residues. Germline CDR1 reads MNHEY; CDR2 reads SVGAGI. Losses at the gene ends were 5 bases for V and 6 bases for J; bases not matched to a gene: 4. The CDR3 DNA is TGTGCCAGCAGTCGGGGGGGCCAGGATACGCAGTATTTT. This sequence encodes CASSRGGQDTQYF.

The chain combines TRBV5-1 with TRBJ2-1; 8 bases fit TRBD2. The CDR3 extends over 15 amino acids. The trim removed 4 bases at V and 3 bases at J, leaving 6 bases unmatched. Germline V gives CDR1 SGHRS, CDR2 YFSETQ. This CDR3 reads CASSPGLAVYNEQFF. The CDR3 DNA sequence: TGCGCCAGCAGCCCAGGACTAGCAGTCTACAATGAGCAGTTCTTC.

The rearrangement uses TRBV28 and TRBJ2-4; D ambiguous. The CDR3 has 12 residues. In germline, CDR1 is MDHEN, CDR2 SYDVKM. Deletions cut 3 bases from V and 7 bases from J, with 7 bases between. The CDR3 region is CASSLKINIQYF. The CDR3 DNA is TGTGCCAGCAGTTTGAAGATTAACATTCAGTACTTC. The variable domain in full, with the rest retrieved from reference TRBV28 and TRBJ2-4, is DVKVTQSSRYLVKRTGEKVFLECVQDMDHENMFWYRQDPGLGLRLIYFSYDVKMKEKGDIPEGYSVSREKKERFSLILESASTNQTSMYLCASSLKINIQYFGAGTRLSVL.

The gene calls are TRBV18 and TRBJ2-7; 7 nucleotides line up with TRBD1. Looked up from germline, CDR1 is KGHSH and CDR2 is LQKENI. The CDR3 extends over 14 amino acids. The junction had 8 bases not matched to a gene; V was cut back by 6 bases and J by 3 bases. The CDR3 bases are TGTGCCAGCTCCCGGGACAGAACTGACTACGAGCAGTACTTC. Translating gives CASSRDRTDYEQYF.

The chain joins TRBV5-1 to TRBJ2-7, with 9 bases lining up with TRBD1. CDR3 length: 14 residues. Trimming took 6 bases from V and 1 from J; bases not matched to a gene: 5. CDR1 is SGHRS, CDR2 YFSETQ, per germline. The CDR3 nucleotides read TGCGCCAGCACCACAGGGGGCGCGTCCTACGAGCAGTACTTC. Its protein product is CASTTGGASYEQYF.

This chain links TRBV19 with TRBJ1-3, with TRBD1 as a possible D gene (5 bases). Germline CDR1 reads LNHDA; CDR2 reads SQIVND (reference sequence). The CDR3 spans 15 residues. The V end was cut by 7 bases, the J end by 0 bases, with 13 bases between. CDR3 residues: CASTARTISGNTIYF. In nucleotides, the CDR3 is TGTGCCAGTACCGCAAGGACAATCTCTGGAAACACCATATATTTT.

The chain has TRBV7-3 and TRBJ2-7; TRBD2 is a possible D gene (5 bases). This CDR3 comprises 15 residues. Germline V gene sequence: CDR1 SGHTA, CDR2 FQGTGA. Deletions cut 2 bases from V and 2 bases from J, with 13 bases between. This chain's CDR3 is CASSLGWRMPYEQYF. For the CDR3, the DNA is TGTGCCAGCAGCTTAGGGTGGAGGATGCCCTACGAGCAGTACTTC.

In its sample, this clone was seen a few times. The rearrangement joins TRBV6-5 to TRBJ2-7, with D perhaps matching TRBD2 (5 bases). This CDR3 has 15 amino acids. CDR1 and CDR2 from the germline V gene are MNHEY and SVGAGI. Between the trimmed V and J ends, which lost 0 bases and 1 base, there was a span of 10 bases. DNA for the CDR3: TGTGCCAGCAGTTACTCGGCACTAGGGTCCTACGAGCAGTACTTC. Protein sequence: CASSYSALGSYEQYF.

In this sample, this clone turned up a few times. The chain joins TRBV5-5 to TRBJ1-1; no reliable D call. The CDR3 runs 16 residues. Trimming cost V 0 bases and J 4 bases, with 16 bases left between them. Germline CDR1 and CDR2: SGHKS and YYEKEE (reference sequence). The CDR3 DNA follows: TGTGCCAGCAGCTTGGGAGCCTTTTCATTGGGCACTGAAGCTTTCTTT. Residues: CASSLGAFSLGTEAFF.

The count of this clone is one. The chain links TRBV28 to TRBJ2-7; D might be TRBD2 (5 bases). CDR1 and CDR2 (germline): MDHEN, SYDVKM. Trimming cost V 1 base and J 1 base, with 11 bases left between them. The CDR3 contains 15 residues. CDR3 DNA: TGTGCCAGCAGTTTATCGGGGAAAGGATCCTACGAGCAGTACTTC. Its translation is CASSLSGKGSYEQYF.

V is TRBV11-3 and J is TRBJ2-1; 9 bases are shared with TRBD2. Germline values: CDR1 SGHNT, CDR2 YENEEA. The CDR3 runs 13 residues. V shed 8 bases, J shed 9 bases, and the junction held 8 bases outside the gene matches. DNA for the CDR3: TGTGCCAGCGCAAGGGCGGGAGGGGGTGAGCAGTTCTTC. Protein: CASARAGGGEQFF. The full variable domain, completed using reference TRBV11-3 and TRBJ2-1, is EAGVVQSPRYKIIEKKQPVAFWCNPISGHNTLYWYLQNLGQGPELLIRYENEEAVDDSQLPKDRFSAERLKGVDSTLKIQPAELGDSAVYLCASARAGGGEQFFGPGTRLTVL.

The chain employs TRBV19 and TRBJ2-2; 8 bases agree with TRBD2. CDR1 LNHDA and CDR2 SQIVND come from the germline V gene (reference sequence). The CDR3 has 17 residues. V gave up 7 bases and J gave up 4 bases; unmatched junction bases: 14. Here the CDR3 DNA reads TGTGCCAGTACCCCGAGGCGGGAGGATCTCTTCACCGGGGAGCTGTTTTTT. Amino acids: CASTPRREDLFTGELFF.

V usage is TRBV3-1 (or the pseudogene TRBV3-2) and J usage is TRBJ2-2, with D tentatively TRBD1 (6 bases). The CDR3 consists of 16 residues. Trimming pared 3 bases from V and 6 bases from J, leaving 17 bases between. CDR1 is LGHDT and CDR2 is YNNKEL in the germline V gene (reference sequence). The DNA of the CDR3 is TGTGCCAGCAGCCATGCGCTTCAGACAGGCTCCGGGGAGCTGTTTTTT. Translation gives CASSHALQTGSGELFF.

CDR3 nucleotide sequence: TGCAGCGTACTAGCAGTCACAGATACGCAGTATTTT. It codes for CSVLAVTDTQYF. The genes are TRBV29-1 and TRBJ2-3; weak D call: TRBD2 (6 bases). Germline V gives CDR1 SQVTM, CDR2 ANQGSEA. The CDR3 loop spans 12 amino acids. V was shortened by 6 bases and J by 2 bases, with 9 bases between the two germline ends.

The chain is built from TRBV24-1 and TRBJ2-3; D not certain. V gave up 1 base and J gave up 0 bases, with 10 bases separating them. The CDR3 is 16 residues long. Per the germline V gene, CDR1 is KGHDR and CDR2 is SFDVKD. For the CDR3, the DNA is TGTGCCACCAGTGATTTTTGGGGTTCTAGCACAGATACGCAGTATTTT. Translating gives CATSDFWGSSTDTQYF.

The genes are TRBV6-1 and TRBJ2-1; the match to TRBD2 covers 13 bases. Germline V lookup: CDR1 MNHNS, CDR2 SASEGT. Losses at the gene ends were 4 bases for V and 3 bases for J; bases not matched to a gene: 6. The CDR3 is 17 residues long. CDR3 residues: CASSARTSGRDYNEQFF. For the CDR3, the DNA is TGTGCCAGCAGTGCCAGGACTAGCGGGAGAGACTACAATGAGCAGTTCTTC.

This chain connects TRBV18 to TRBJ1-3; no reliable D call. The CDR3 has 13 amino acids. The germline gives CDR1 KGHSH, CDR2 LQKENI. Trimming pared 6 bases from V and 0 bases from J, leaving 6 bases between. CDR3 amino acids: CASSTGSGNTIYF. The CDR3 bases are TGTGCCAGCTCGACGGGCTCTGGAAACACCATATATTTT. The variable domain in full, completed from reference TRBV18 and TRBJ1-3, reads NAGVMQNPRHLVRRRGQEARLRCSPMKGHSHVYWYRQLPEEGLKFMVYLQKENIIDESGMPKERFSAEFPKEGPSILRIQQVVRGDSAAYFCASSTGSGNTIYFGEGSWLTVV.

The DNA of the CDR3 is TGTGCCAGCAGCGTAAGGGGACTCCCAGGCCAAGAGACCCAGTACTTC. This gives the protein CASSVRGLPGQETQYF. The J gene is TRBJ2-5, the V gene TRBV9; weak D call: TRBD2 (6 bases). CDR1 is SGDLS, CDR2 YYNGEE, per germline. V was shortened by 1 base and J by 1 base, with 14 bases between the two germline ends. This CDR3 is built from 16 residues.

The chain links TRBV14 to TRBJ2-1; 7 bases map to TRBD2. The germline V gene has CDR1 SGHDN and CDR2 FVKESK. With 0 bases clipped from V and 2 bases from J, the junction kept 7 bases outside the gene matches. The length of the CDR3 is 17 residues. The CDR3, as DNA: TGTGCCAGCAGCCAAGAACGCGGGAGTGTAACCTACAATGAGCAGTTCTTC. As protein: CASSQERGSVTYNEQFF. Together with reference TRBV14 and TRBJ2-1, the CDR3 gives the full variable domain: EAGVTQFPSHSVIEKGQTVTLRCDPISGHDNLYWYRRVMGKEIKFLLHFVKESKQDESGMPNNRFLAERTGGTYSTLKVQPAELEDSGVYFCASSQERGSVTYNEQFFGPGTRLTVL.

This sequence joins TRBV30 and TRBJ1-2; 10 bases map to TRBD1. This CDR3 contains 15 residues. The V gene end was trimmed by 2 bases and the J gene end by 4 bases; junction bases not matched to a gene: 7. Germline loops: CDR1 GTSNPN, CDR2 SVGIG (reference sequence). CDR3 bases: TGTGCCTGGAGTTTCGACAGGGGGCTCTCCTATGGCTACACCTTC. Translation gives CAWSFDRGLSYGYTF.

The chain links TRBV14 to TRBJ1-1; 7 nucleotides agree with TRBD1. V lost 6 bases to trimming and J lost 4 bases; unmatched junction nucleotides: 8. Germline V gene data show CDR1 as SGHDN and CDR2 as FVKESK. The CDR3 sequence is 14 residues long. The CDR3 coding sequence is TGTGCCAGCAGGGAGACAGGGTGGGGCACTGAAGCTTTCTTT. Protein: CASRETGWGTEAFF.

This chain connects TRBV5-1 to TRBJ2-1, with 16 positions matching TRBD2. Looked up from germline, CDR1 is SGHRS and CDR2 is YFSETQ. CDR3 length: 19 residues. V gave up 4 bases and J gave up 0 bases; unmatched junction bases: 7. CDR3 sequence: CASSGGLAGGVSSYNEQFF. The CDR3 region has the DNA TGCGCCAGCAGCGGGGGACTAGCGGGAGGGGTGAGCTCCTACAATGAGCAGTTCTTC.

The rearrangement uses TRBV7-8 and TRBJ1-5, with a weak D call TRBD1 (5 bases). V lost 1 base and J lost 2, with 9 bases in between. Per the germline V gene, CDR1 is SGHVS and CDR2 is FQNEAQ. The CDR3 length is 15 residues. This chain's CDR3 is CASSLGGGGNQPQHF. The CDR3 region has the DNA TGTGCCAGCAGCTTAGGTGGAGGGGGCAATCAGCCCCAGCATTTT.

This chain uses TRBV29-1 with TRBJ1-3; D is perhaps TRBD1 (5 bases). Per germline, CDR1 SQVTM and CDR2 ANQGSEA. With 4 bases removed from V and 0 bases from J, the gap between germline ends came to 19 bases. This CDR3 comprises 17 residues. DNA for the CDR3: TGCAGCGTTGGACAATCCGGGACGAAGATCTCTGGAAACACCATATATTTT. This sequence encodes CSVGQSGTKISGNTIYF.

V usage is TRBV15 and J usage is TRBJ1-2; D is undetermined. This CDR3 is 16 amino acids long. The germline V and J ends were trimmed by 0 bases and 0 bases, with 11 bases remaining between them. Germline CDR1 LNHNV, CDR2 YYDKDF (reference sequence). The CDR3 is CATSREGREANYGYTF. Here the CDR3 DNA reads TGTGCCACCAGCAGAGAGGGGAGAGAAGCTAACTATGGCTACACCTTC. The entire variable domain, with the rest obtained from reference TRBV15 and TRBJ1-2, is as follows: DAMVIQNPRYQVTQFGKPVTLSCSQTLNHNVMYWYQQKSSQAPKLLFHYYDKDFNNEADTPDNFQSRRPNTSFCFLDIRSPGLGDTAMYLCATSREGREANYGYTFGSGTRLTVV.

This clone was found once. The V gene is TRBV5-1, the J gene TRBJ2-5; 7 nucleotides match TRBD1. This CDR3 spans 18 amino acids. The germline CDR1 and CDR2 sequences are SGHRS and YFSETQ. The V gene end was trimmed by 1 base and the J gene end by 1 base; junction bases not matched to a gene: 13. Here the CDR3 DNA reads TGCGCCAGCAGCTTGCCGGACAAAGGACGACAGGGCCAAGAGACCCAGTACTTC. Protein product: CASSLPDKGRQGQETQYF. Supplemented by reference TRBV5-1 and TRBJ2-5, the full variable domain reads KAGVTQTPRYLIKTRGQQVTLSCSPISGHRSVSWYQQTPGQGLQFLFEYFSETQRNKGNFPGRFSGRQFSNSRSEMNVSTLELGDSALYLCASSLPDKGRQGQETQYFGPGTRLLVL.

This chain uses TRBV9 with TRBJ2-3; 12 positions match TRBD2. The V gene's germline CDR1 is SGDLS and CDR2 YYNGEE. Trimming cost V 3 bases and J 6 bases; bases outside gene matches: 8. The CDR3 is 16 residues long. CDR3 DNA sequence: TGTGCCAGCAGCGAGACTAGCGGGAGATGGGCGGATACGCAGTATTTT. This sequence encodes CASSETSGRWADTQYF.

A remark on this clone: The final CDR3 position lacks the conserved phenylalanine or tryptophan, pointing to a likely read error. Because the CDR3's place on the DNA is in doubt, the DNA is left out and the CDR3 is given as listed by TCRdb. The chain has TRBV21-1 and TRBJ2-7; the table's D call TRBD2 went unverified against the DNA. TRBV21-1 is designated a pseudogene. The CDR3 sequence runs 11 residues, both termini included. The CDR3 spells CASSKGRASGS.

The chain joins TRBV25-1 to TRBJ1-2; 9 positions match TRBD1. After removal of 8 bases from V and 9 bases from J, the junction contained 7 bases not matched to a gene. Per germline, CDR1 MGHDK and CDR2 SYGVNS. The CDR3 loop spans 12 amino acids. The CDR3 bases are TGTGCCAGCGGCACCGGGACAGGGAGCTACACCTTC. The encoded protein is CASGTGTGSYTF.

This chain uses TRBV7-9 with TRBJ1-5; no definite D call. V was trimmed by 5 bases and J by 4 bases, leaving 12 bases between them. CDR3 length: 14 residues. CDR1 SEHNR and CDR2 FQNEAQ come from the germline V gene (reference sequence). CDR3 amino acids: CASSQTVGNQPQHF. DNA of the CDR3: TGTGCCAGCAGCCAGACCGTTGGGAATCAGCCCCAGCATTTT. Using reference TRBV7-9 and TRBJ1-5 for the parts outside the CDR3, the full variable domain is DTGVSQNPRHKITKRGQNVTFRCDPISEHNRLYWYRQTLGQGPEFLTYFQNEAQLEKSRLLSDRFSAERPKGSFSTLEIQRTEQGDSAMYLCASSQTVGNQPQHFGDGTRLSIL.